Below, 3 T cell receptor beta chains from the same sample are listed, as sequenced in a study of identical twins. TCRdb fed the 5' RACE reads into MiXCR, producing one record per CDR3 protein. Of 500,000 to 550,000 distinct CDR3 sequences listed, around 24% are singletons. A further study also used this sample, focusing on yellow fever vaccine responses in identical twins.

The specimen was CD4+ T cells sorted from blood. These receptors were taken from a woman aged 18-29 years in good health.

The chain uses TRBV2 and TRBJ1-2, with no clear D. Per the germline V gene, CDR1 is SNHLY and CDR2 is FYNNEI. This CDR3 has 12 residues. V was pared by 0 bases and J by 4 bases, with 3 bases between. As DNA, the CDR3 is TGTGCCAGCAGTGAAGCGCCCTATGGCTACACCTTC. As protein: CASSEAPYGYTF.

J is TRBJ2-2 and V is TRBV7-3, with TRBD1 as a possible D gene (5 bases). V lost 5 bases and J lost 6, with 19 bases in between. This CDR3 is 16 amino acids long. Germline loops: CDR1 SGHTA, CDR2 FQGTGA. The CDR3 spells CASSPIAGSFPGELFF. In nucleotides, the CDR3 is TGTGCCAGCAGCCCTATAGCAGGGTCGTTCCCCGGGGAGCTGTTTTTT. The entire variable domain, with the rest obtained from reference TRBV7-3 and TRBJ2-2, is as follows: GAGVSQTPSNKVTEKGKYVELRCDPISGHTALYWYRQSLGQGPEFLIYFQGTGAADDSGLPNDRFFAVRPEGSVSTLKIQRTERGDSAVYLCASSPIAGSFPGELFFGEGSRLTVL.

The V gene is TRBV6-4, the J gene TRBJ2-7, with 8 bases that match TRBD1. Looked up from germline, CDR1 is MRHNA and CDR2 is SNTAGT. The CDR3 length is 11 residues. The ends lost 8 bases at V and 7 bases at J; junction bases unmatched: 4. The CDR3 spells CASRQGMEQYV. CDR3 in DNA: TGTGCCAGCCGACAGGGGATGGAGCAGTACGTC.